This T cell receptor beta chain was sequenced for a study of T cell repertoires in cytomegalovirus infection. In the study overall: Well-studied HLA-B-restricted CMV epitopes were used in the study alongside recently identified HLA-C-restricted ones. Shared public TCR beta signatures pointed to both CMV infection and a matching HLA type.

Worth noting for this clonotype: What it binds is not known.

In TCRdb, the reads were re-called with MiXCR into one record per CDR3 protein. The top ten clones hold around 15% of a sample with roughly 920,000 distinct CDR3 sequences, around 32% of them seen once. Regarding the study as a whole: Adding up the frequency of public TCR beta families identified people who carried CMV plus the relevant HLA. Predominance within the ex vivo response was attributable to HLA-C-restricted CMV-specific TCR beta clonotypes.

With 5 bases clipped from V and 0 bases from J, the junction kept 7 bases outside the gene matches. Germline CDR1 reads MNHEY; CDR2 reads SMNVEV (reference sequence). CDR3 length: 16 amino acids. The chain employs TRBV27 and TRBJ1-5; 7 bases align to TRBD1. The origin of this receptor is a human donor in good health (CMV status not recorded). Some clones in this sample may be carry-over from other donors' samples. The material sequenced was cultured CD8+ T cells from PBMCs, taken from culture after CMV antigen stimulation. CDR3 bases: TGTGCCAGCAGTGTGACAGGGCGGGGTAGCAATCAGCCCCAGCATTTT. Translating it yields CASSVTGRGSNQPQHF.